These 21 T cell receptor beta chains came from one sample sequenced in a study of T cells in women clearing cervical HPV infection. Generated by immunoSEQ multiplex PCR, the TCRdb table keeps only in-frame clones and is missing some. The sample includes about 23,000 clones. Sequencing was carried out using blood buffy coat. Source of these receptors: a woman between 18 and 75 years old with a cervical HPV16 infection that either progressed to CIN3+ or cleared (not recorded which).

Points on this clone: The CDR3 goes on 3 residues after the read ends, and that part is filled in from the germline J gene. V usage is TRBV5-1 and J usage is TRBJ1-2, with 10 nucleotides matching TRBD1. CDR1 is SGHRS and CDR2 is YFSETQ in the germline V gene. The length of the CDR3 is 15 residues. The CDR3 bases that were read are TGCGCCAGCAGCTTGGTCCGGGACAGGGGCGCTAGC. Its protein product is CASSLVRDRGAS. The full CDR3 is CASSLVRDRGASYTF.

Measured by frequency, this clone is medium-sized. Read coverage stops 3 residues before the CDR3 terminus; the germline J gene supplies the remainder. The chain combines TRBV6-2 or TRBV6-3 with TRBJ2-1; TRBD2 agrees at 7 bases. CDR1 is MNHEY and CDR2 is SVGEGT in the germline V gene. This CDR3 is 15 amino acids long. V was clipped by 2 bases and J by 9 bases; unmatched bases: 10. Incomplete CDR3 DNA: TGTGCCAGCAGTTACGGTCTTGGCGGGAGCAGTGAG. Protein: CASSYGLGGSSE. The whole CDR3 protein is CASSYGLGGSSEQFF.

As regards this clone: The CDR3 end lies 3 residues beyond the end of the read and is filled in from the germline J gene. V gene TRBV7-6 combines with J gene TRBJ2-1; no definite D call. The CDR3 runs 14 residues. The V gene lost 0 bases and the J gene lost 6 bases, with 9 bases spanning the gap. Germline CDR1 reads SGHVS; CDR2 reads FNYEAQ. CDR3 residues: CASSLAGRSNEQFF. CDR3 bases read: TGTGCCAGCAGCTTAGCGGGCCGCTCCAATGAG. The variable domain in full, completed from reference TRBV7-6 and TRBJ2-1, reads GAGVSQSPRYKVTKRGQDVALRCDPISGHVSLYWYRQALGQGPEFLTYFNYEAQQDKSGLPNDRFSAERPEGSISTLTIQRTEQRDSAMYRCASSLAGRSNEQFFGPGTRLTVL.

With respect to this clone: The read terminates 3 residues ahead of where the CDR3 ends, so the germline J gene completes it. V usage is TRBV19 and J usage is TRBJ2-5; no definite D call. V dropped 2 bases and J dropped 4 bases, with 17 bases sitting between them. This CDR3 has 16 residues. The V gene's germline CDR1 is LNHDA and CDR2 SQIVND (reference sequence). The CDR3 DNA, read in part, is TGTGCCAGTAGTATATTAAGTCCCGAAGGTCGAGAGACC. As protein: CASSILSPEGRET. The entire CDR3 protein is CASSILSPEGRETQYF.

A remark on this clone: The CDR3 end falls 3 residues outside the read, so it is completed with the germline J gene. V is TRBV2 and J is TRBJ1-1, with TRBD1 as a possible D gene (5 bases). Trimming removed 6 bases from V and 7 bases from J, with 9 bases in between. This CDR3 spans 11 amino acids. Germline V CDR1 and CDR2: SNHLY, FYNNEI. CDR3 DNA (partial): TGTGCCAGCAGGTGGGGCGGTGAA. It specifies CASRWGGE. The CDR3 as a whole reads CASRWGGEAFF.

Of note for this clone: Coverage ceases 3 residues before the CDR3 finishes, and the germline J gene fills in the end. This chain links TRBV2 with TRBJ2-5, with 7 bases fitting TRBD1. The CDR3 contains 14 residues. Germline V gene lookup returns CDR1 SNHLY and CDR2 FYNNEI. V lost 4 bases, J lost 2 bases, and 4 bases stayed unmatched. The CDR3 here is CASSAQQGQETQYF. The sequenced CDR3 bases are TGTGCCAGCAGTGCCCAACAGGGGCAAGAGACC.

Points on this clone: The read comes to an end 3 residues before the CDR3 does, leaving the germline J gene to fill in the end. V gene TRBV11-3 combines with J gene TRBJ2-3; D remains ambiguous. Trimming pared 1 base from V and 6 bases from J, leaving 11 bases between. The CDR3 runs 14 residues. CDR1 and CDR2 from the germline V gene are SGHNT and YENEEA. The sequenced CDR3 bases are TGTGCCAGCAGCTTAGGAAGGGCCCAGGATACG. Amino acids: CASSLGRAQDT. The CDR3 reads in full as CASSLGRAQDTQYF. Using reference TRBV11-3 and TRBJ2-3 for the parts outside the CDR3, the full variable domain is EAGVVQSPRYKIIEKKQPVAFWCNPISGHNTLYWYLQNLGQGPELLIRYENEEAVDDSQLPKDRFSAERLKGVDSTLKIQPAELGDSAVYLCASSLGRAQDTQYFGPGTRLTVL.

To note about this clone: The CDR3 is cut off 3 residues early in the read; its end comes from the germline J gene. The J gene is TRBJ2-4, the V gene TRBV7-9; possibly TRBD2 for D (6 bases). The CDR3 consists of 12 residues. Germline V gives CDR1 SEHNR, CDR2 FQNEAQ (reference sequence). CDR3 protein: CASNMGGNGQYF. Incomplete CDR3 DNA: TGTGCCAGCAACATGGGGGGTAACGGT.

The CDR3 protein is CSARGIGGVGGYTF. The part of the CDR3 DNA that was read is TGCAGTGCTAGAGGGATCGGGGGGGTCGGAGGC. The rearrangement links TRBV20-1 to TRBJ1-2, with D tentatively TRBD1 (5 bases). The sequence runs out 3 residues before the end of the CDR3; the remainder is reconstructed from the germline J gene. Germline V CDR1 and CDR2: DFQATT, SNEGSKA (reference sequence). The CDR3 consists of 14 residues.

Points on this clone: The CDR3 goes on 3 residues after the read ends, and that part is filled in from the germline J gene. This sequence joins TRBV6-1 and TRBJ2-3, with 12 positions matching TRBD2. The V segment lost 1 base and the J segment 3 bases; nucleotides outside the gene matches: 5. The germline CDR1 and CDR2 sequences are MNHNS and SASEGT. The CDR3 runs to 17 residues. CDR3 bases read: TGTGCCAGCAGTGAAGTCCCAACTAGCGGGAGGACAGATACG. It codes for CASSEVPTSGRTDT. The CDR3 as a whole reads CASSEVPTSGRTDTQYF.

About this clone itself: The sequenced fragment ends 3 residues before the CDR3 boundary, so the rest is inferred from the germline J gene. The chain is built from TRBV10-3 and TRBJ2-1; 11 bases fit TRBD2. This CDR3 is built from 13 residues. Germline loops: CDR1 ENHRY, CDR2 SYGVKD. V shed 4 bases and J 7 bases; nucleotides not matched to a gene: 0. The CDR3 region is CAISGTSGNEQFF. CDR3 DNA, as far as it was read: TGTGCCATCAGTGGGACTAGCGGGAATGAG.

About this clone itself: The sequenced fragment ends 3 residues before the CDR3 boundary, so the rest is inferred from the germline J gene. This chain joins TRBV15 and TRBJ2-3, with unresolved D. CDR1 and CDR2 from the germline V gene are LNHNV and YYDKDF (reference sequence). V was shortened by 1 base and J by 0 bases, with 8 bases between the two germline ends. This CDR3 is built from 15 residues. This CDR3 reads CATSRARSSTDTQYF. The covered CDR3 bases are TGTGCCACCAGCAGAGCCCGGTCTAGCACAGATACG.

The sequenced CDR3 bases are TGTGCCAGCAGCTTCGCTAGCGGTCCAGGTACC. Translation: CASSFASGPGT. The complete CDR3 sequence is CASSFASGPGTYTF. The J gene is TRBJ1-2, the V gene TRBV7-9; D gene uncertain. The read is 3 residues too short to cover the CDR3 end, so that end is filled in from the germline J gene. From germline, CDR1 is SEHNR and CDR2 FQNEAQ (reference sequence). The CDR3 consists of 14 residues. Full variable domain (outside the CDR3, taken from reference TRBV7-9 and TRBJ1-2): DTGVSQNPRHKITKRGQNVTFRCDPISEHNRLYWYRQTLGQGPEFLTYFQNEAQLEKSRLLSDRFSAERPKGSFSTLEIQRTEQGDSAMYLCASSFASGPGTYTFGSGTRLTVV.

Notes on this clone: The read ends 3 residues shy of where the CDR3 ends; the end is completed using the germline J gene. The gene calls are TRBV9 and TRBJ2-5, with D possibly being TRBD1 (6 bases). The CDR3 length is 13 residues. Per germline, CDR1 SGDLS and CDR2 YYNGEE. V was pared by 4 bases and J by 4 bases, with 11 bases between. The sequenced CDR3 bases are TGTGCCAGCAGCTCCACAGGGCGAGAGACC. This gives the protein CASSSTGRET. The full CDR3 sequence reads CASSSTGRETQYF. The variable domain in full, with the rest retrieved from reference TRBV9 and TRBJ2-5, is DSGVTQTPKHLITATGQRVTLRCSPRSGDLSVYWYQQSLDQGLQFLIQYYNGEERAKGNILERFSAQQFPDLHSELNLSSLELGDSALYFCASSSTGRETQYFGPGTRLLVL.

Details on this clone: The missing CDR3 end, 3 residues past where the read stops, is filled in from the germline J gene. The chain links TRBV18 to TRBJ1-2; D is undetermined. Germline V CDR1 and CDR2: KGHSH, LQKENI. The CDR3 runs 16 residues. The CDR3 loop is CASSATPPTWAYDYTF. The CDR3 bases that were read are TGTGCCAGCTCAGCGACACCCCCAACGTGGGCCTACGAC. The variable domain in full, with the rest retrieved from reference TRBV18 and TRBJ1-2, is NAGVMQNPRHLVRRRGQEARLRCSPMKGHSHVYWYRQLPEEGLKFMVYLQKENIIDESGMPKERFSAEFPKEGPSILRIQQVVRGDSAAYFCASSATPPTWAYDYTFGSGTRLTVV.

The CDR3 reads CSARGNWGVAGYTF. The covered CDR3 bases are TGCAGTGCTAGGGGAAACTGGGGGGTTGCTGGC. The V gene is TRBV20-1, the J gene TRBJ1-2; a possible D gene is TRBD1 (5 bases). The read terminates 3 residues before the CDR3 end, so the remaining end is supplied by the germline J gene. The CDR3 length is 14 residues. With 3 bases removed from V and 7 bases from J, the gap between germline ends came to 18 bases. The germline V gene has CDR1 DFQATT and CDR2 SNEGSKA (reference sequence).

With regard to this clone: Read data end 3 residues before the CDR3 end; the end is taken from the germline J gene. Different DNA sequences within this sample yield the same CDR3. This sequence joins TRBV5-1 and TRBJ1-1; D might be TRBD1 (6 bases). The CDR3 length is 14 residues. The germline V gene encodes CDR1 SGHRS and CDR2 YFSETQ. V was cut by 0 bases and J by 1 base, with 7 bases left in between. The CDR3 region is CASSLEGQNTEAFF. The CDR3 DNA, read in part, is TGCGCCAGCAGCTTGGAGGGACAGAACACTGAA.

With regard to this clone: The read terminates 3 residues ahead of where the CDR3 ends, so the germline J gene completes it. The chain has TRBV29-1 and TRBJ2-5; 7 bases align to TRBD1. The V segment lost 6 bases and the J segment 5 bases; nucleotides outside the gene matches: 6. Per the germline V gene, CDR1 is SQVTM and CDR2 is ANQGSEA. The CDR3 is 12 amino acids. The part of the CDR3 DNA that was read is TGCAGCGTCCAACAGGGGTCGGAGACC. Its translation: CSVQQGSET. The entire CDR3 is CSVQQGSETQYF.

As concerns this clone: Read data end 3 residues before the CDR3 end; the end is taken from the germline J gene. The genes are TRBV6-4 and TRBJ1-6; TRBD1 matches 8 bases. CDR3 size: 15 residues. Germline assignment: CDR1 MRHNA and CDR2 SNTAGT. The J segment lost 7 bases and the V segment lost 4 bases, leaving 6 bases of the junction unmatched. CDR3 DNA, as far as it was read: TGTGCCAGCAGTGCAAGGGACAGGTTCAATTCACCC. Encoded protein: CASSARDRFNSP. The full CDR3 protein reads CASSARDRFNSPLHF.

With regard to this clone: The read gets to within 3 residues of the CDR3 end, and the germline J gene fills in the rest. The V gene is TRBV19, the J gene TRBJ2-4; 12 nucleotides match TRBD1. This CDR3 comprises 18 residues. CDR1 LNHDA and CDR2 SQIVND come from the germline V gene (reference sequence). The CDR3 protein is CASSPVGQGALANYGQYF. The part of the CDR3 DNA that was read is TGTGCCAGTAGCCCAGTGGGACAGGGGGCGTTAGCTAACTATGGT.

Notes on this clone: The read comes to an end 3 residues before the CDR3 does, leaving the germline J gene to fill in the end. This chain connects TRBV29-1 to TRBJ1-2, with D uncertain. Germline CDR1 reads SQVTM; CDR2 reads ANQGSEA. CDR3 length equals 10 residues. CDR3 bases read: TGCAGCGCTAGGAAGGAAAGC. This translates into CSARKES. The entire CDR3 protein reads CSARKESYTF. Variable domain in full (rest from reference TRBV29-1 and TRBJ1-2): SAVISQKPSRDICQRGTSLTIQCQVDSQVTMMFWYRQQPGQSLTLIATANQGSEATYESGFVIDKFPISRPNLTFSTLTVSNMSPEDSSIYLCSARKESYTFGSGTRLTVV.